One sample yielded the 31 T cell receptor beta chains listed below, sequenced in a study of spatial heterogeneity in lung cancer. Time point in this sample: blood at routine non-recurrence follow-up after resection. From the 5' RACE reads, TCRdb called clonotypes with MiXCR, one entry per CDR3 protein. The sample records around 45,000 distinct CDR3 sequences, 20% to 25% being singletons. This specimen consisted of PBMCs, obtained at follow-up. The receptors stem from a female donor with early-stage non-small cell lung cancer.

This clonotype was seen repeatedly, ten times or more. This sequence joins TRBV24-1 and TRBJ2-1; possible D gene TRBD2, 5 bases. The germline V gene encodes CDR1 KGHDR and CDR2 SFDVKD. With 3 bases removed from V and 4 bases from J, the gap between germline ends came to 12 bases. CDR3 size: 15 residues. This CDR3 reads CATSDAGSGYNEQFF. Written as DNA, the CDR3 is TGTGCCACCAGTGATGCAGGCTCGGGGTACAATGAGCAGTTCTTC.

This clonotype was observed many times. V usage is TRBV6-5 and J usage is TRBJ2-5; D unclear. The germline V and J ends were trimmed by 6 bases and 3 bases, with 17 bases remaining between them. CDR1 and CDR2 from the germline V gene are MNHEY and SVGAGI. The CDR3 has 15 residues. The CDR3 is CASRRILENKETQYF. The CDR3 DNA reads TGTGCCAGCAGGCGCATTCTGGAGAATAAAGAGACCCAGTACTTC.

There are many counts of this clonotype. The V and J genes are TRBV2 and TRBJ2-3; no definite D call. The germline V gene encodes CDR1 SNHLY and CDR2 FYNNEI. This CDR3 comprises 14 residues. Trimming removed 6 bases from V and 1 base from J, with 11 bases in between. This CDR3 reads CASRERGGTDTQYF. As DNA, the CDR3 is TGTGCCAGCAGAGAGCGAGGAGGCACAGATACGCAGTATTTT.

There are a few counts of this clonotype. The V call is TRBV7-9, the J call TRBJ2-1, with 7 bases aligning to TRBD1. V gave up 1 base and J gave up 3 bases; unmatched junction bases: 6. The CDR3 is 16 amino acids. Germline CDR1 and CDR2: SEHNR and FQNEAQ (reference sequence). This chain's CDR3 is CASSLGDRGFYNEQFF. As DNA, the CDR3 is TGTGCCAGCAGCTTAGGGGACAGAGGTTTCTACAATGAGCAGTTCTTC.

The chain is built from TRBV2 and TRBJ1-1; TRBD1 is a possible D gene (6 bases). CDR3 length equals 13 residues. V was pared by 7 bases and J by 1 base, with 10 bases between. CDR1 is SNHLY, CDR2 FYNNEI, per germline. The CDR3 is CASTQGSNTEAFF. The CDR3 nucleotides are TGTGCCAGCACCCAGGGGTCGAACACTGAAGCTTTCTTT.

This clonotype was counted a few times. V gene TRBV30 combines with J gene TRBJ1-5, with 8 bases fitting TRBD1. The CDR3 extends over 12 amino acids. Germline CDR1 GTSNPN, CDR2 SVGIG (reference sequence). V was pared by 7 bases and J by 5 bases, with 4 bases of the junction left unmatched. Written as DNA, the CDR3 is TGTGCCTTAAACAGGGGGGATCAGCCCCAGCATTTT. This encodes CALNRGDQPQHF.

In its sample, this clonotype was seen a few times. J is TRBJ1-2 and V is TRBV6-5, with unresolved D. V gave up 0 bases and J gave up 8 bases, with 13 bases separating them. The CDR3 is 14 amino acids. Per germline, CDR1 MNHEY and CDR2 SVGAGI. CDR3 DNA: TGTGCCAGCAGTTACTCGGGGTCAGCCAAAGGCTACACCTTC. Translation: CASSYSGSAKGYTF.

This clonotype has a handful of counts. The gene calls are TRBV12-3 or TRBV12-4 and TRBJ2-3, with 10 bases lining up with TRBD1. V trimming: 5 bases; J trimming: 1 base; junction bases outside the gene matches: 3. The CDR3 is 15 amino acids. CDR3 nucleotides: TGTGCCAGCAGTCCCGGGACAGGGGGCACAGATACGCAGTATTTT. As protein: CASSPGTGGTDTQYF.

The chain couples TRBV19 to TRBJ2-3; TRBD2 agrees at 8 bases. This CDR3 is 16 amino acids long. The junction had 5 bases not matched to a gene; V was cut back by 1 base and J by 2 bases. Germline V gene lookup returns CDR1 LNHDA and CDR2 SQIVND (reference sequence). The CDR3 loop is CASSIALAGNTDTQYF. In nucleotides, the CDR3 is TGTGCCAGTAGTATAGCTCTAGCGGGCAACACAGATACGCAGTATTTT.

This clonotype was seen more than once but under ten times. The rearrangement uses TRBV7-9 and TRBJ1-2; D uncertain. Per germline, CDR1 SEHNR and CDR2 FQNEAQ (reference sequence). Trimming removed 4 bases at V and 0 bases at J, with 6 bases between. The CDR3 is made up of 13 amino acids. The chain's CDR3 is CASSSTTNYGYTF. The CDR3 DNA sequence: TGTGCCAGCAGCTCCACAACTAACTATGGCTACACCTTC.

In this sample, this clonotype turned up a few times. V usage is TRBV11-2 and J usage is TRBJ2-1; D might be TRBD2 (5 bases). CDR3 length: 16 amino acids. CDR1 SGHAT and CDR2 FQNNGV come from the germline V gene. V lost 2 bases and J lost 8, with 19 bases in between. The CDR3 region is CASSLFRASMEDEQFF. The CDR3 bases are TGTGCCAGCAGCTTATTTCGGGCCTCGATGGAGGATGAGCAGTTCTTC.

At least ten counts were recorded for this clonotype. The V call is TRBV20-1, the J call TRBJ1-5; a possible D gene is TRBD1 (6 bases). Germline V CDR1 and CDR2: DFQATT, SNEGSKA (reference sequence). There are 12 residues in the CDR3. Deletions cut 6 bases from V and 4 bases from J, with 10 bases between. The CDR3 is CSARQANQPQHF. The CDR3 bases are TGCAGTGCCCGACAGGCGAATCAGCCCCAGCATTTT.

The gene calls are TRBV9 and TRBJ1-6; no firm D call. Germline V gives CDR1 SGDLS, CDR2 YYNGEE. This CDR3 has 12 residues. V lost 4 bases to trimming and J lost 11 bases, with 10 bases between them. CDR3 amino acids: CASSPDSTPLHF. CDR3 sequence (DNA): TGTGCCAGCAGCCCCGATTCCACACCCCTCCACTTT.

The rearrangement joins TRBV20-1 to TRBJ2-3; TRBD2 matches 8 bases. The V and J ends lost 8 bases and 7 bases, in that order; junction bases with no gene match: 14. This CDR3 contains 14 residues. Germline loops: CDR1 DFQATT, CDR2 SNEGSKA (reference sequence). CDR3 coding DNA: TGCAGTATTAAAAAGCGGGGGATGGCGTATACGCAGTATTTT. Residues: CSIKKRGMAYTQYF.

This clonotype appeared many times. The CDR3 here is CASTLAQARLETQYF. For the CDR3, the DNA is TGTGCCAGCACCTTAGCACAGGCAAGGTTGGAGACCCAGTACTTC. V gene TRBV12-3 or TRBV12-4 combines with J gene TRBJ2-5, with D tentatively TRBD1 (5 bases). The CDR3 consists of 15 residues. V lost 7 bases to trimming and J lost 5 bases, with 20 bases between them.

This clonotype showed up just a few times. The CDR3 loop is CSVVSDRVKTEAFF. CDR3 in DNA: TGCAGCGTTGTCTCCGACAGGGTTAAGACTGAAGCTTTCTTT. The gene calls are TRBV29-1 and TRBJ1-1, with TRBD1 identical over 7 bases. The CDR3 totals 14 residues. Per germline, CDR1 SQVTM and CDR2 ANQGSEA. Trimming removed 4 bases from V and 5 bases from J; junction bases left unmatched: 10. The whole variable domain, remainder taken from reference TRBV29-1 and TRBJ1-1, is SAVISQKPSRDICQRGTSLTIQCQVDSQVTMMFWYRQQPGQSLTLIATANQGSEATYESGFVIDKFPISRPNLTFSTLTVSNMSPEDSSIYLCSVVSDRVKTEAFFGQGTRLTVV.

This clonotype was found once. The gene calls are TRBV7-9 and TRBJ2-6; 7 bases agree with TRBD2. This CDR3 region has 18 residues. Germline loops: CDR1 SEHNR, CDR2 FQNEAQ (reference sequence). V shed 5 bases and J 0 bases; nucleotides not matched to a gene: 10. The CDR3 region has the DNA TGTGCCAGCAGCATAGGGGACTATTCCTACTCTGGGGCCAACGTCCTGACTTTC. Translation gives CASSIGDYSYSGANVLTF. The variable domain in full, with the rest retrieved from reference TRBV7-9 and TRBJ2-6, is DTGVSQNPRHKITKRGQNVTFRCDPISEHNRLYWYRQTLGQGPEFLTYFQNEAQLEKSRLLSDRFSAERPKGSFSTLEIQRTEQGDSAMYLCASSIGDYSYSGANVLTFGAGSRLTVL.

V and J are TRBV11-2 and TRBJ2-5, with 7 nucleotides matching TRBD1. Germline loops: CDR1 SGHAT, CDR2 FQNNGV. J gave up 5 bases and V 6 bases, and 6 bases lay outside the gene matches. CDR3 length: 13 amino acids. The CDR3 is CASSFDRDETQYF. For the CDR3, the DNA is TGTGCCAGCAGTTTTGACAGGGACGAGACCCAGTACTTC. Based on the CDR3 plus reference TRBV11-2 and TRBJ2-5, the full variable domain is EAGVAQSPRYKIIEKRQSVAFWCNPISGHATLYWYQQILGQGPKLLIQFQNNGVVDDSQLPKDRFSAERLKGVDSTLKIQPAKLEDSAVYLCASSFDRDETQYFGPGTRLLVL.

The CDR3 nucleotides are TGTGCCAGCAGTTTAACGTTCCGTTCCGCGCCCAACAAAGAGACCCAGTACTTC. Translated, it gives CASSLTFRSAPNKETQYF. The V gene is TRBV27, the J gene TRBJ2-5; D unclear. The germline CDR1 and CDR2 sequences are MNHEY and SMNVEV (reference sequence). V lost 2 bases to trimming and J lost 3 bases, with 22 bases between them. The length of the CDR3 is 18 residues.

V and J are TRBV7-3 and TRBJ1-5; D not resolved. V was cut by 4 bases and J by 0 bases, with 7 bases left in between. The germline CDR1 and CDR2 sequences are SGHTA and FQGTGA. CDR3 length: 14 amino acids. CDR3 sequence: CASSYTDSNQPQHF. In DNA form, the CDR3 reads TGTGCCAGCAGCTATACAGATAGCAATCAGCCCCAGCATTTT.

The gene calls are TRBV24-1 and TRBJ2-1, with a tentative D call TRBD1 (6 bases). In germline, CDR1 is KGHDR, CDR2 SFDVKD. The CDR3 extends over 16 amino acids. V lost 5 bases, J lost 5 bases, and 18 bases lay in between. The CDR3 DNA follows: TGTGCCACCAGTGCGTCGTCCGGGACACCGGACAATGAGCAGTTCTTC. Its translation: CATSASSGTPDNEQFF.

The genes are TRBV7-3 and TRBJ1-1; TRBD1 might be the D (5 bases). V was trimmed by 2 bases and J by 4 bases, leaving 8 bases between them. CDR1 is SGHTA, CDR2 FQGTGA, per germline. The CDR3 is made up of 13 amino acids. Here the CDR3 reads CASSLGAVTEAFF. The CDR3 DNA reads as TGTGCCAGCAGCTTAGGGGCTGTCACTGAAGCTTTCTTT. Full variable domain (rest looked up from reference TRBV7-3 and TRBJ1-1): GAGVSQTPSNKVTEKGKYVELRCDPISGHTALYWYRQSLGQGPEFLIYFQGTGAADDSGLPNDRFFAVRPEGSVSTLKIQRTERGDSAVYLCASSLGAVTEAFFGQGTRLTVV.

The genes are TRBV6-5 and TRBJ2-2, with 8 bases matching TRBD2. Germline assignment: CDR1 MNHEY and CDR2 SVGAGI. Trimming cost V 7 bases and J 2 bases; bases outside gene matches: 9. The CDR3 totals 16 residues. The chain's CDR3 is CASINVAGFNTGELFF. The CDR3, as DNA: TGTGCCAGCATAAACGTAGCGGGGTTCAACACCGGGGAGCTGTTTTTT.

The CDR3 bases are TGTGCCAGCAGCGCCTTAAGGGGGAGTGATACGCAGTATTTT. Translating it yields CASSALRGSDTQYF. This sequence joins TRBV7-9 and TRBJ2-3, with D possibly being TRBD1 (6 bases). CDR1 is SEHNR, CDR2 FQNEAQ, per germline (reference sequence). With 5 bases removed from V and 6 bases from J, the gap between germline ends came to 15 bases. The CDR3 has 14 amino acids.

This sequence joins TRBV15 and TRBJ2-7; 7 bases match TRBD2. CDR3 length: 13 amino acids. The junction had 3 bases not matched to a gene; V was cut back by 2 bases and J by 5 bases. Germline loops: CDR1 LNHNV, CDR2 YYDKDF (reference sequence). This CDR3 reads CATSRPTSDEQYF. The CDR3 coding sequence is TGTGCCACCAGCAGACCTACTAGCGACGAGCAGTACTTC.

The rearrangement links TRBV27 to TRBJ1-5, with a weak D call TRBD1 (5 bases). CDR3 length equals 15 residues. Trimming left V 5 bases short and J 5 bases short, with 16 bases between. Germline lookup yields CDR1 MNHEY and CDR2 SMNVEV (reference sequence). The CDR3 sequence: CASSPLGEGHQPQHF. Here the CDR3 DNA reads TGTGCCAGCAGTCCCCTCGGGGAGGGGCATCAGCCCCAGCATTTT.

This clonotype was found a few times. The CDR3 DNA reads as TGTGCCAGCGGCAAGTGGACGCCTCCAGATACGCAGTATTTT. This codes for CASGKWTPPDTQYF. V is TRBV7-2 and J is TRBJ2-3; no clear D. The V and J ends lost 8 bases and 4 bases respectively, with 16 bases between them. The CDR3 is 14 amino acids. CDR1 SGHTA and CDR2 FQGNSA come from the germline V gene.

In its sample, this clonotype was seen a few times. CDR3 nucleotide sequence: TGCGCCAGCGGGGGACCGGGACTAGCACCAGATACGCAGTATTTT. Residues: CASGGPGLAPDTQYF. The chain has TRBV10-2 and TRBJ2-3; 9 bases agree with TRBD2. The CDR3 spans 15 residues. After removal of 8 bases from V and 4 bases from J, the junction contained 10 bases not matched to a gene. Germline-derived CDR1 and CDR2 are WSHSY and SAAADI.

In this sample, this clonotype turned up once. This may be a read error, as it is one base from a much larger clone. The chain recombines TRBV18 with TRBJ1-1; D not certain. Germline values: CDR1 KGHSH, CDR2 LQKENI. The CDR3 covers 12 residues. The CDR3 loop is CASSPGNTDAFF. Here the CDR3 DNA reads TGTGCCAGCTCACCAGGGAACACTGATGCTTTCTTT. The entire variable domain, with the rest obtained from reference TRBV18 and TRBJ1-1, is as follows: NAGVMQNPRHLVRRRGQEARLRCSPMKGHSHVYWYRQLPEEGLKFMVYLQKENIIDESGMPKERFSAEFPKEGPSILRIQQVVRGDSAAYFCASSPGNTDAFFGQGTRLTVV.

The chain joins TRBV12-5 to TRBJ2-1; 8 bases match TRBD2. The V and J ends lost 7 bases and 5 bases, in that order; junction bases with no gene match: 13. Per the germline V gene, CDR1 is LGHNT and CDR2 is FRNRAP. The CDR3 has 16 residues. The CDR3 reads CASVILPGGNDNEQFF. The CDR3 nucleotides read TGTGCTAGTGTCATCCTTCCGGGGGGGAACGACAATGAGCAGTTCTTC.

This clonotype was recorded a few times. This chain links TRBV4-1 with TRBJ1-5, with a possible D match to TRBD1 (6 bases). Germline V CDR1 and CDR2: MGHRA, YSYEKL. The V end lost 0 bases, the J end lost 4 bases, and 13 bases lay between the germline ends. This CDR3 has 16 residues. CDR3 protein: CASSQETGYLNQPQHF. For the CDR3, the DNA is TGCGCCAGCAGCCAAGAGACAGGATACCTTAATCAGCCCCAGCATTTT.